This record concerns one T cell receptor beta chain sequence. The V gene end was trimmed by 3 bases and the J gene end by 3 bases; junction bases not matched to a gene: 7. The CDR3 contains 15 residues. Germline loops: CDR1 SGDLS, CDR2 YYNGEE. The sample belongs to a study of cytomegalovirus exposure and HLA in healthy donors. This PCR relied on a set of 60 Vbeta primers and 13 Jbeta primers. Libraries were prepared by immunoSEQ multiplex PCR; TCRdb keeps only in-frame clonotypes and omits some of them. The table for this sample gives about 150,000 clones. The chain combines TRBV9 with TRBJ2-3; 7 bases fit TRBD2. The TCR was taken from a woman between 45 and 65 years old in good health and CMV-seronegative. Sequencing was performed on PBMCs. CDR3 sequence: CASSAEREPTDTQYF. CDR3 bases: TGTGCCAGCAGCGCGGAGCGGGAACCTACAGATACGCAGTATTTT.